Here is one T cell receptor beta chain with its context. Its antigen remains unidentified. The naive CD8 population came from CD45RO-negative cells selected for CCR7, without terminally differentiated effector memory CD45RA+ cells. The data derive from a study of shared clonotypes between healthy human individuals. Study-level background: Samples came from two female and a few male donors aged 18 to 49.

From germline, CDR1 is SGHVS and CDR2 FQNEAQ. The CDR3 is 14 amino acids. V shed 10 bases and J 1 base; nucleotides not matched to a gene: 7. General study findings and limits: Some clonotypes were shared by all four sorted-subset donors, while others were not shared. The non-shared ones had lower generation probabilities than the shared ones.

Investigators spread the genomic DNA of each subset evenly over several immunoSEQ plates. Assay used: immunoSEQ multiplex PCR; TCRdb lists only in-frame clones, some missing. The sample includes 2 million or so clones, about 95% of them seen just once. The source material was naive CD8+ T cells sorted from blood. The rearrangement uses TRBV7-8 and TRBJ1-3; 7 bases are shared with TRBD1. The sequence came from a man between 18 and 35 years old in good health. Here the CDR3 DNA reads TGTGCCATACTAACAGGGGCGTCTGGAAACACCATATATTTT. Protein sequence: CAILTGASGNTIYF.